Listed here is a single TCR beta chain. What it binds is not known. CDR1 MNHEY and CDR2 SVGAGI come from the germline V gene. The CDR3 has 12 residues. V lost 4 bases to trimming and J lost 7 bases, with 5 bases between them. Sequencing was performed with immunoSEQ multiplex PCR; in TCRdb, only in-frame clones are kept and a portion is missing. The data hold more than 75,000 clones, with approximately 89% observed a single time. This record comes from a study of T cell responses to AZD1222 COVID-19 vaccine. Points from the study as a whole: In all cases, repertoires were sampled only after the peak T cell response.

The chain employs TRBV6-5 and TRBJ1-6; D ambiguous. The TCR comes from an adult who received the AZD1222 COVID-19 vaccine. This specimen consisted of peripheral blood, obtained 28 days after the second AZD1222 dose. The CDR3 is CASSSLNSPLHF. CDR3 DNA sequence: TGTGCCAGCAGTTCCCTAAATTCACCCCTCCACTTT.